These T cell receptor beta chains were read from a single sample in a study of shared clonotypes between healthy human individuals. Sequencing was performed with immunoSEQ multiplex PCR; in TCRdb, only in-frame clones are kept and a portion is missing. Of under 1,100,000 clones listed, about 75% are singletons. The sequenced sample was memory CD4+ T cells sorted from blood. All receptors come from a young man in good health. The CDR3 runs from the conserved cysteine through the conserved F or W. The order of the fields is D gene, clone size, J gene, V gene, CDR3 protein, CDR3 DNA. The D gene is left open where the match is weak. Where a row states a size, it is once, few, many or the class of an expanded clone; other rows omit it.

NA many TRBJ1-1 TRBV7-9 CASSSITGAFF TGTGCCAGCAGCTCGATCACGGGGGCTTTCTTT
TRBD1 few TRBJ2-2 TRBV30 CAWSTGVVAGELFF TGTGCCTGGAGCACAGGGGTCGTCGCCGGGGAGCTGTTTTTT
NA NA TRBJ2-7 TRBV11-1 CASSLGRTATYEQYF TGTGCCAGCAGCTTAGGAAGGACAGCAACCTACGAGCAGTACTTC
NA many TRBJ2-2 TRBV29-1 CSGGLTANTGELFF TGCAGCGGGGGCCTCACTGCGAACACCGGGGAGCTGTTTTTT
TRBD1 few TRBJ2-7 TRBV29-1 CSVRRATGVEQYF TGCAGCGTTCGTAGAGCGACAGGGGTCGAGCAGTACTTC
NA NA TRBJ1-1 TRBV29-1 CSVDFVNTEAFF TGCAGCGTTGACTTCGTGAACACTGAAGCTTTCTTT
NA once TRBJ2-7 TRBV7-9 CASSLSPPATQYF TGTGCCAGCAGCTTATCCCCCCCCGCTACACAGTACTTC
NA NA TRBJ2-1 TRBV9 CASSVDGGHYNEQFF TGTGCCAGCAGCGTAGACGGGGGCCATTACAATGAGCAGTTCTTC
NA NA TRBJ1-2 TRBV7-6 CASTRAGVYGYTF TGTGCCAGCACCCGGGCGGGGGTCTATGGCTACACCTTC
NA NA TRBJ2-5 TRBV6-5 CASSYSPGREETQYF TGTGCCAGCAGTTACTCTCCAGGAAGGGAAGAGACCCAGTACTTC
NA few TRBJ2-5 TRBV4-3 CASSQDVADPPHF TGCGCCAGCAGCCAAGATGTAGCTGATCCCCCCCACTTC
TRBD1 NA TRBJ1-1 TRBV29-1 CSVEIGGFTEAFF TGCAGCGTTGAGATAGGGGGCTTCACTGAAGCTTTCTTT
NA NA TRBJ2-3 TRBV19 CASSPGLSTDTQYF TGTGCCAGTAGTCCGGGGCTGAGCACAGATACGCAGTATTTT
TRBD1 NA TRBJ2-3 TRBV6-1 CASSARDRVSTDTQYF TGTGCCAGCAGTGCGAGGGACAGGGTTAGCACAGATACGCAGTATTTT
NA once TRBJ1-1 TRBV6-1 CASSVVGGGTEAFF TGTGCCAGCAGCGTAGTAGGGGGGGGCACTGAAGCTTTCTTT
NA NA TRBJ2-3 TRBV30 CAWSNVGTDTQYF TGTGCCTGGAGTAATGTCGGCACAGATACGCAGTATTTT
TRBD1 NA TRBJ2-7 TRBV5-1 CASSPWDRGTGEQYF TGCGCCAGCAGCCCATGGGACAGGGGGACAGGCGAGCAGTACTTC